The rows below give T cell receptor beta chains drawn from one sample of a study of T cell repertoires in cytomegalovirus infection. TCRdb analysed the reads with MiXCR anew, one entry per CDR3 protein. The sample lists around 180,000 distinct CDR3 sequences; approximately 19% were seen once. Sequenced material: PBMCs. These receptors all come from a human donor in good health (CMV status not recorded). Some clones in this sample may be carry-over from other donors' samples. CDR3s include the opening cysteine and the closing phenylalanine or tryptophan. D genes are given only for firm matches. For some rows the clone size is stated as once, few or many, or as a class when expanded; others skip it.

j_call d_call v_call clone_size cdr3_aa cdr3_nt
TRBJ2-1 TRBD1 TRBV24-1 few CATQRGQGYNEQFF TGTGCCACCCAGAGGGGACAGGGATACAATGAGCAGTTCTTC
TRBJ2-2 TRBD1 TRBV12-5 few CASGPRAGGTGELFF TGTGCTAGTGGTCCCCGGGCAGGGGGCACCGGGGAGCTGTTTTTT
TRBJ2-4 - TRBV29-1 - CSVEKTGTYIQYF TGCAGCGTTGAAAAGACAGGGACTTACATTCAGTACTTC
TRBJ2-1 - TRBV19 - CASGWKNEQFF TGTGCGAGCGGGTGGAAAAATGAGCAGTTCTTC
TRBJ1-6 - TRBV7-8 many CASSFYSEGSPLHF TGTGCCAGCAGCTTCTACAGCGAGGGTTCACCCCTCCACTTT
TRBJ2-7 TRBD1 TRBV7-9 - CATNHRDSYEQYF TGTGCCACCAACCACCGGGACAGCTACGAGCAGTACTTC
TRBJ2-6 - TRBV28 - CALSSGANVLTF TGTGCCTTGAGCTCTGGGGCCAACGTCCTGACTTTC
TRBJ2-1 TRBD1 TRBV7-3 many CASSFGQGRDNEQFF TGTGCCAGCAGCTTCGGACAGGGGCGGGACAATGAGCAGTTCTTC
TRBJ2-3 - TRBV2 - CASSESDGPPADTQYF TGTGCCAGCAGTGAAAGCGACGGTCCCCCCGCAGATACGCAGTATTTT
TRBJ2-1 - TRBV3-1 - CASSRGPESINEQFF TGTGCCAGCAGCAGGGGCCCCGAATCAATTAATGAGCAGTTCTTC
TRBJ1-5 - TRBV2 - CASSEGTANQPQHF TGTGCCAGCAGTGAAGGGACAGCCAATCAGCCCCAGCATTTT
TRBJ2-7 TRBD2 TRBV7-9 many CASSPTSGRAIEQYF TGTGCCAGCAGCCCCACTAGCGGGAGGGCCATCGAGCAGTACTTC
TRBJ2-3 TRBD2 TRBV7-8 - CASSFALAGGNTQYF TGTGCCAGCAGCTTTGCACTAGCGGGGGGGAATACGCAGTATTTT
TRBJ2-5 TRBD2 TRBV7-2 once CASSSGELARETQYF TGTGCCAGCAGCTCCGGGGAACTAGCGCGAGAGACCCAGTACTTC
TRBJ1-5 - TRBV2 - CASRLQVNQPQHF TGTGCCAGCAGACTACAGGTCAATCAGCCCCAGCATTTT
TRBJ2-5 - TRBV7-2 many CASSFSGAGETQYF TGTGCCAGCAGCTTCTCAGGGGCTGGAGAGACCCAGTACTTC
TRBJ1-6 - TRBV7-9 - CASSLVLSRDDSPLHF TGTGCCAGCAGCTTAGTTCTCTCCAGGGACGATTCACCCCTCCACTTT
TRBJ2-2 - TRBV27 - CATGRVLDTGELFF TGTGCCACCGGCCGGGTTCTTGACACCGGGGAGCTGTTTTTT
TRBJ2-7 TRBD2 TRBV5-1 - CASSLGTSGGYEQYF TGCGCCAGCAGCCTAGGGACTAGCGGGGGCTACGAGCAGTACTTC
TRBJ1-5 - TRBV12-3/TRBV12-4 - CASTMRGNQPQHF TGTGCCAGCACCATGCGGGGGAATCAGCCCCAGCATTTT
TRBJ2-1 TRBD2 TRBV25-1 few CASRQGWGLAGYNEQFF TGTGCCAGCAGACAGGGTTGGGGACTAGCGGGGTACAATGAGCAGTTCTTC
TRBJ2-3 TRBD1 TRBV20-1 many CSARGPGQGAGDTQYF TGCAGTGCTCGGGGTCCGGGACAGGGGGCCGGAGATACGCAGTATTTT
TRBJ1-1 TRBD1 TRBV28 - CASSLMHGGGSEAFF TGTGCCAGCAGTTTAATGCATGGAGGGGGCAGTGAAGCTTTCTTT
TRBJ1-1 TRBD1 TRBV7-8 many CASSPQTGGLSVPEAFF TGTGCCAGCAGCCCACAGACAGGGGGCTTGTCCGTTCCTGAAGCTTTCTTT
TRBJ2-1 - TRBV19 - CASRRYNEQFF TGTGCCAGTAGACGCTACAATGAGCAGTTCTTC
TRBJ2-4 - TRBV2 few CASMVDIQYF TGTGCCAGCATGGTTGACATTCAGTACTTC
TRBJ2-7 - TRBV19 - CASSIVFQEIYEQYF TGTGCCAGTAGTATAGTATTCCAGGAGATCTACGAGCAGTACTTC
TRBJ1-5 - TRBV28 - CASSLGSQGRVQPQHF TGTGCCAGCAGTTTGGGCAGCCAGGGGCGGGTTCAGCCCCAGCATTTT